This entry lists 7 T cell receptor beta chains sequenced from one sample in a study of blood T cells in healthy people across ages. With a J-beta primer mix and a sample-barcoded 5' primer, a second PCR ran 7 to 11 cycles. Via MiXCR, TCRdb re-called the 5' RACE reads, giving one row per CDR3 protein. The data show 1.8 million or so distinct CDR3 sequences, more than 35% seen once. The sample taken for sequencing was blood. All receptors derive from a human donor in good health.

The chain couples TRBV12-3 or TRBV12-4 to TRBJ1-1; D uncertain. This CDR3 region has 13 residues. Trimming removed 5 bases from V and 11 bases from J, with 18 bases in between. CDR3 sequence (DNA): TGTGCCAGCAGTCGATGGTCCTCCGAGGAGGCTTTCTTT. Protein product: CASSRWSSEEAFF.

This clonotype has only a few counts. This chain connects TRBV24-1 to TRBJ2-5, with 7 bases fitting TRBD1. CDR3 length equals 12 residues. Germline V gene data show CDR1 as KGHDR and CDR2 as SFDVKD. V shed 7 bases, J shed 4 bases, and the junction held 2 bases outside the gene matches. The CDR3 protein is CATSPGGETQYF. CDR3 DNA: TGTGCCACCAGCCCAGGGGGAGAGACCCAGTACTTC.

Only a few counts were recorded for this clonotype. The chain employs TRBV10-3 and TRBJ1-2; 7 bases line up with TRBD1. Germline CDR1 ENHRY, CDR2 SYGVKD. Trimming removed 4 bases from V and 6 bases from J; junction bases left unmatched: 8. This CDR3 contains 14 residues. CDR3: CAISARDSANGYTF. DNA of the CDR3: TGTGCCATCAGTGCCCGGGACAGTGCGAATGGCTACACCTTC.

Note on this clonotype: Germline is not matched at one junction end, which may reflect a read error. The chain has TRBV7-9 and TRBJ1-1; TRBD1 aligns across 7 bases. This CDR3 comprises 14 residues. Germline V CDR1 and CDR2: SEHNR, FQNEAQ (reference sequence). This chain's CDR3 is CASSQGGSGDEAFF. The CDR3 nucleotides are TGTGCTAGCAGTCAGGGGGGTAGCGGGGATGAAGCTTTCTTT. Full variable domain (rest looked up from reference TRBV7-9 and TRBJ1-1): DTGVSQNPRHKITKRGQNVTFRCDPISEHNRLYWYRQTLGQGPEFLTYFQNEAQLEKSRLLSDRFSAERPKGSFSTLEIQRTEQGDSAMYLCASSQGGSGDEAFFGQGTRLTVV.

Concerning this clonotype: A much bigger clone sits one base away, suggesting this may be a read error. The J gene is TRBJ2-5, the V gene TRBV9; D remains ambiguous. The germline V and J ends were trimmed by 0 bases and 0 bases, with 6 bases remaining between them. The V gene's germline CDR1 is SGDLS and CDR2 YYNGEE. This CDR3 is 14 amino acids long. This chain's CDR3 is CASSVEQYQETQYF. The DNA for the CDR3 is TGTGCCAGCAGCGTAGAACAGTACCAAGAGACCCAGTACTTC.

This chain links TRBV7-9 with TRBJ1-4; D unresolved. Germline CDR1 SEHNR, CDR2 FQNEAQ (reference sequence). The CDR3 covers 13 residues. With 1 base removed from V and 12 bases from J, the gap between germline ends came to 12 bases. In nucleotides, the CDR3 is TGTGCCAGCAGCTTAGTGGTCAGGTCCCAACTGTTTTTT. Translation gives CASSLVVRSQLFF.

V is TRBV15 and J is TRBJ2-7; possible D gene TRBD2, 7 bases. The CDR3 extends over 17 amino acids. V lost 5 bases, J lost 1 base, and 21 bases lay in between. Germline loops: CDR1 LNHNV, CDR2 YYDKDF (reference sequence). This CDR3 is CATSSRGGAYVSYEQYF. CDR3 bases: TGTGCCACCAGCTCTCGAGGGGGGGCGTATGTATCCTACGAGCAGTACTTC.